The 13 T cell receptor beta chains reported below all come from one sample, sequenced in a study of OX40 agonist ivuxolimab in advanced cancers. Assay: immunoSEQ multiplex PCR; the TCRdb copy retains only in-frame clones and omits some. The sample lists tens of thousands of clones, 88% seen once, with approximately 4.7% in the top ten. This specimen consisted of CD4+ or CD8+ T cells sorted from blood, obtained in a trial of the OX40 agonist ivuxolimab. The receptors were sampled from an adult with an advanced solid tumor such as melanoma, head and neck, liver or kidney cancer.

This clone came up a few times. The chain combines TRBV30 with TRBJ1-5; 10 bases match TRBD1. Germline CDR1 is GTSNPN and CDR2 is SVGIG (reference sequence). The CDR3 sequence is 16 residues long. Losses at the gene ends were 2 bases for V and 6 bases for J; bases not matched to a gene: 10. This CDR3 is CAWSRQGTGVTQPQHF. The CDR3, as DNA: TGTGCCTGGAGTCGCCAGGGGACAGGGGTTACTCAGCCCCAGCATTTT.

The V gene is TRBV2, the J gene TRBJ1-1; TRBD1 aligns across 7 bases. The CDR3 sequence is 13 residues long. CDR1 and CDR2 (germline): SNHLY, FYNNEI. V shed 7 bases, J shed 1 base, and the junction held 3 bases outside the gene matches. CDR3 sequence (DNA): TGTGCCAGCACTGGGACAGAGAACACTGAAGCTTTCTTT. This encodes CASTGTENTEAFF. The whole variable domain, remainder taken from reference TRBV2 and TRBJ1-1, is EPEVTQTPSHQVTQMGQEVILRCVPISNHLYFYWYRQILGQKVEFLVSFYNNEISEKSEIFDDQFSVERPDGSNFTLKIRSTKLEDSAMYFCASTGTENTEAFFGQGTRLTVV.

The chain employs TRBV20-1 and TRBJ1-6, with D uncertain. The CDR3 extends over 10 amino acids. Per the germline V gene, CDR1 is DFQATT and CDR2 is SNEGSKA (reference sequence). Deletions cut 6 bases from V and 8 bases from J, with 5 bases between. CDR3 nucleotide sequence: TGCAGTGCATGGGATTCACCCCTCCACTTT. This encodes CSAWDSPLHF.

DNA for the CDR3: TGTGCCAGTAGTCTATTAGGCACGTCGTCCTACAATGAGCAGTTCTTC. This encodes CASSLLGTSSYNEQFF. The rearrangement uses TRBV19 and TRBJ2-1; the D is unclear. V dropped 5 bases and J dropped 1 base, with 15 bases sitting between them. The CDR3 loop spans 16 amino acids. Germline lookup yields CDR1 LNHDA and CDR2 SQIVND (reference sequence). Full variable domain (outside the CDR3, taken from reference TRBV19 and TRBJ2-1): DGGITQSPKYLFRKEGQNVTLSCEQNLNHDAMYWYRQDPGQGLRLIYYSQIVNDFQKGDIAEGYSVSREKKESFPLTVTSAQKNPTAFYLCASSLLGTSSYNEQFFGPGTRLTVL.

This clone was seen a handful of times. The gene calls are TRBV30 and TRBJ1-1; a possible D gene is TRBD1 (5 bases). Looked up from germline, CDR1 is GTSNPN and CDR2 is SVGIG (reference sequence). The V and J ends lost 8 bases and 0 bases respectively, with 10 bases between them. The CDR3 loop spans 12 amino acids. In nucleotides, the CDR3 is TGTGCCGGGACGAGAATGAACACTGAAGCTTTCTTT. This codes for CAGTRMNTEAFF.

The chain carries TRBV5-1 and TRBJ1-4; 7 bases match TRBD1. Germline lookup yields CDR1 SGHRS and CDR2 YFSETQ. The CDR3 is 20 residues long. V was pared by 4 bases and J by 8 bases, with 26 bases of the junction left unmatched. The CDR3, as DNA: TGCGCCAGCAGCCCTTCGCCGTCCCTCTTACAGGGGCCCCTTGGAGAAAAACTGTTTTTT. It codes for CASSPSPSLLQGPLGEKLFF.

CDR3 DNA: TGTGCCAGCAGTTTTACGACAGGGGGATACACTTCACCCCTCCACTTT. This encodes CASSFTTGGYTSPLHF. The chain combines TRBV28 with TRBJ1-6, with 9 bases matching TRBD1. The V and J ends lost 3 bases and 9 bases, in that order; junction bases with no gene match: 9. The length of the CDR3 is 16 residues. Germline values: CDR1 MDHEN, CDR2 SYDVKM.

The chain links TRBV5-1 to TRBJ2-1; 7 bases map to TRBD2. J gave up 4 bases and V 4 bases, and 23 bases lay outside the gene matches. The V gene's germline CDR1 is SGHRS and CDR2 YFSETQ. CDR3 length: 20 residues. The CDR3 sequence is CASSPRPAGGTGAFYNEQFF. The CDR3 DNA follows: TGCGCCAGCAGCCCGCGGCCCGCCGGGGGGACGGGAGCCTTTTACAATGAGCAGTTCTTC. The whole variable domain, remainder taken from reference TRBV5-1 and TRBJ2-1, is KAGVTQTPRYLIKTRGQQVTLSCSPISGHRSVSWYQQTPGQGLQFLFEYFSETQRNKGNFPGRFSGRQFSNSRSEMNVSTLELGDSALYLCASSPRPAGGTGAFYNEQFFGPGTRLTVL.

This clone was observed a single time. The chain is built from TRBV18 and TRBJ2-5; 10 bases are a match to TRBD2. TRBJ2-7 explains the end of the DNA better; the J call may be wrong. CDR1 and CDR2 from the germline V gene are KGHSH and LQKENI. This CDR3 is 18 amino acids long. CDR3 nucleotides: TGTGCCAGCTCACCTGTCCCGAGCGGGAGGGCTGGGGGGTACGAGCAGTACTTC. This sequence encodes CASSPVPSGRAGGYEQYF.

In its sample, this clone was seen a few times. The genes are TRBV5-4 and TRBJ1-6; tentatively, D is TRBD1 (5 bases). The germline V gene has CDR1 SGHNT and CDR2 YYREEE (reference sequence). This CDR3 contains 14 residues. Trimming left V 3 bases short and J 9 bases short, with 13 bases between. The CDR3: CASSSGGQGSPLHF. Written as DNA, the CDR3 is TGTGCCAGCAGCTCCGGAGGGCAGGGTTCACCCCTCCACTTT. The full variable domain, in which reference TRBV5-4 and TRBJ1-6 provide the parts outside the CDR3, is ETGVTQSPTHLIKTRGQQVTLRCSSQSGHNTVSWYQQALGQGPQFIFQYYREEENGRGNFPPRFSGLQFPNYSSELNVNALELDDSALYLCASSSGGQGSPLHFGNGTRLTVT.

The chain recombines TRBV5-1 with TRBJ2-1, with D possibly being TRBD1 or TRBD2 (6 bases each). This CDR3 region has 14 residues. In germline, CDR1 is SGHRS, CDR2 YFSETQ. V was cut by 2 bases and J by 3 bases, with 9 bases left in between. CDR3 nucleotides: TGCGCCAGCAGCTTAGGGGGGATCTACAATGAGCAGTTCTTC. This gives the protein CASSLGGIYNEQFF.

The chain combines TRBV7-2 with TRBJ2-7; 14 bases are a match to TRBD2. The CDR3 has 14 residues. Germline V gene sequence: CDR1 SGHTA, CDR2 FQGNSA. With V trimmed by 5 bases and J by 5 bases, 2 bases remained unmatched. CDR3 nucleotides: TGTGCCAGCAGCCCGGGACTAGCGGGAGACGAGCAGTACTTC. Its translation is CASSPGLAGDEQYF.

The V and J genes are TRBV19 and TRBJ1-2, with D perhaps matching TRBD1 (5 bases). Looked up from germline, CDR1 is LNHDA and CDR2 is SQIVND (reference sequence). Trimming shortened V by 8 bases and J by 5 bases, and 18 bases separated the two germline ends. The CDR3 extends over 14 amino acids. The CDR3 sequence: CASRPGQERYGYTF. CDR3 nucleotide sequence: TGTGCCAGTCGACCAGGGCAAGAACGGTATGGCTACACCTTC.